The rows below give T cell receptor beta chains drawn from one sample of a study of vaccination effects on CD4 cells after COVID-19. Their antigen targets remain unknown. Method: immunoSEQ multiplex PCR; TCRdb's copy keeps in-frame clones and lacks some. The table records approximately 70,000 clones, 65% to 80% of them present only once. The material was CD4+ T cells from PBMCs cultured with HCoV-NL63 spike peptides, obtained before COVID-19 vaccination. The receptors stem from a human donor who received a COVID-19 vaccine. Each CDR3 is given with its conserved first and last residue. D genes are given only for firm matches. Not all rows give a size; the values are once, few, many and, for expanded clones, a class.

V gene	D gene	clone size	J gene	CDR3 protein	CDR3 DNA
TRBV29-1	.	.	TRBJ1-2	CSVESGTGRDGYTF	TGCAGCGTTGAATCAGGGACGGGGCGGGATGGCTACACCTTC
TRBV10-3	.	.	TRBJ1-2	CATWTQTNYGYTF	TGTGCCACCTGGACGCAAACTAACTATGGCTACACCTTC
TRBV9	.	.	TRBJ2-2	CASSPGSFSGELFF	TGTGCCAGCAGCCCCGGAAGTTTCTCCGGGGAGCTGTTTTTT
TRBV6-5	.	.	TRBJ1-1	CASSYGTRVNTEAFF	TGTGCCAGCAGTTACGGAACCAGGGTGAACACTGAAGCTTTCTTT
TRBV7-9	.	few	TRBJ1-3	CASSLAQDNSGNTIYF	TGTGCCAGCAGCTTAGCGCAGGACAACTCTGGAAACACCATATATTTT
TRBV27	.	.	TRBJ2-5	CASSDLGQSQETQYF	TGTGCCAGCAGTGACCTGGGACAATCTCAAGAGACCCAGTACTTC
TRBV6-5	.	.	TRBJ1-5	CASSFRPTFQNQPQHF	TGTGCCAGCAGTTTCAGGCCGACCTTTCAGAATCAGCCCCAGCATTTT
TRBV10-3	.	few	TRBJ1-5	CAISVLGDNQPQHF	TGTGCCATCAGTGTGTTAGGGGACAATCAGCCCCAGCATTTT
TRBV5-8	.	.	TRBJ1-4	CASSLLGPGEKLFF	TGTGCCAGCAGCTTGTTGGGGCCCGGTGAAAAACTGTTTTTT
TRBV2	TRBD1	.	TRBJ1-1	CASMRGDRGYDEAFF	TGTGCCAGCATGAGGGGGGACAGGGGGTATGATGAAGCTTTCTTT
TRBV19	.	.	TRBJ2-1	CASTRADWDNEQFF	TGTGCCAGTACTAGGGCAGATTGGGACAATGAGCAGTTCTTC
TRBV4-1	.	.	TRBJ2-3	CASSTQDYRNTDTQYF	TGCGCCAGCAGCACCCAAGACTATCGCAACACAGATACGCAGTATTTT
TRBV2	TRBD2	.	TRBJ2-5	CASNGLAAKQETQYF	TGTGCCAGCAACGGACTAGCGGCGAAGCAAGAGACCCAGTACTTC
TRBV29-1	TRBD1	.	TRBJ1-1	CSVDRGNTEAFF	TGCAGCGTAGACAGGGGGAACACTGAAGCTTTCTTT
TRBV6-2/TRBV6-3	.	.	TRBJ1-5	CASSAQGFQPQHF	TGTGCCAGCAGTGCACAGGGTTTTCAGCCCCAGCATTTT
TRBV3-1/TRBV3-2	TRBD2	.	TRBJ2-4	CASSHPTPGLANIQYF	TGTGCCAGCAGCCATCCCACCCCCGGACTAGCAAACATTCAGTACTTC
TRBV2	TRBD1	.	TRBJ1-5	CASSGRPGQLRQPQHF	TGTGCCAGCAGTGGACGACCGGGACAGCTTCGTCAGCCCCAGCATTTT
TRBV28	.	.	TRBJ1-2	CASSLFSQGFGYTF	TGTGCCAGCAGTTTATTCTCACAGGGCTTCGGCTACACCTTC
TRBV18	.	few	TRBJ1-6	CASSPGIGGYNSPLHF	TGTGCCAGCTCACCCGGGATCGGGGGATATAATTCACCCCTCCACTTT
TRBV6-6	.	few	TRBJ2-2	CASSYGGGELFF	TGTGCCAGCAGTTATGGGGGCGGGGAGCTGTTTTTT
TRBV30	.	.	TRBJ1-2	CAFRDTGYGYTF	TGTGCGTTTAGAGATACCGGATATGGCTACACCTTC
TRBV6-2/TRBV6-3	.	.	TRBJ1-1	CASSRDGNTEAFF	TGTGCCAGCAGCCGGGACGGGAACACTGAAGCTTTCTTT
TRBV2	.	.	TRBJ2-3	CASNTGTDTQYF	TGTGCCAGCAATACAGGGACAGATACGCAGTATTTT
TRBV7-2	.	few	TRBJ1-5	CASSFLGRKPQHF	TGTGCCAGCAGCTTCTTGGGCAGGAAGCCCCAGCATTTT
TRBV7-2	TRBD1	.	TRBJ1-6	CASSPRQGGNSPLHF	TGTGCCAGCAGCCCAAGACAGGGTGGGAATTCACCCCTCCACTTT
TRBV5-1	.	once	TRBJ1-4	CASSSRQGLANEKLFF	TGCGCCAGCAGCTCCCGTCAGGGATTAGCTAATGAAAAACTGTTTTTT
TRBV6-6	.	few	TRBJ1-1	CASSLTPEGTEAFF	TGTGCCAGCAGCCTTACCCCAGAGGGGACTGAAGCTTTCTTT
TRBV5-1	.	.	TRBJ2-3	CASSAESTDTQYF	TGCGCCAGCAGCGCCGAAAGCACAGATACGCAGTATTTT
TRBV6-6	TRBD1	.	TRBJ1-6	CASSRDRDNSPLHF	TGTGCCAGCAGTCGGGACAGGGATAATTCACCCCTCCACTTT